One and the same sample provided the 22 T cell receptor beta chains below, sequenced in a study of shared clonotypes between healthy human individuals. TCRdb keeps only in-frame clones here, not all; method: immunoSEQ multiplex PCR. Here the sample spans 2 million to 2.5 million clones, more than 90% being singletons. The specimen sequenced was naive CD4+ T cells sorted from blood. The sample's subset: CD45RA+ positively selected. The receptors derive from a young man in good health.

This clone showed up just once. The chain uses TRBV5-1 and TRBJ1-2; 7 nucleotides align to TRBD1. The V and J ends lost 4 bases and 2 bases, in that order; junction bases with no gene match: 8. The CDR3 is 15 residues long. The germline V gene encodes CDR1 SGHRS and CDR2 YFSETQ. The CDR3 region is CASSVGQTKNYGYTF. In nucleotides, the CDR3 is TGCGCCAGCAGCGTGGGACAGACGAAAAACTATGGCTACACCTTC.

This clone came up once. The CDR3 region is CASSDAGTGNTEAFF. The CDR3 DNA reads TGTGCCAGCAGCGATGCTGGGACGGGGAACACTGAAGCTTTCTTT. The chain joins TRBV7-9 to TRBJ1-1; perhaps TRBD1 as D (5 bases). Trimming removed 5 bases at V and 1 base at J, with 14 bases between. Germline CDR1 reads SEHNR; CDR2 reads FQNEAQ (reference sequence). CDR3 length: 15 residues.

The CDR3 reads CASSAQGGGNTIYF. In DNA form, the CDR3 reads TGTGCCAGCAGCGCACAGGGGGGTGGAAACACCATATATTTT. The chain is built from TRBV7-6 and TRBJ1-3, with 8 bases that match TRBD1. The ends lost 5 bases at V and 3 bases at J; junction bases unmatched: 3. CDR1 SGHVS and CDR2 FNYEAQ come from the germline V gene. This CDR3 contains 14 residues.

J is TRBJ2-3 and V is TRBV11-2; 7 nucleotides agree with TRBD1. CDR1 and CDR2 from the germline V gene are SGHAT and FQNNGV. With V trimmed by 3 bases and J by 2 bases, 11 bases remained unmatched. CDR3 length: 17 residues. CDR3 in DNA: TGTGCCAGCAGCTTTTCAGGGGGACGGAGCTTCACAGATACGCAGTATTTT. It encodes CASSFSGGRSFTDTQYF.

The genes are TRBV5-6 and TRBJ1-2; D gene unclear. Trimming pared 0 bases from V and 8 bases from J, leaving 11 bases between. From germline, CDR1 is SGHDT and CDR2 YYEEEE. The CDR3 extends over 13 amino acids. CDR3 residues: CASSLDAGVGYTF. For the CDR3, the DNA is TGTGCCAGCAGCTTGGATGCAGGAGTGGGCTACACCTTC.

The chain has TRBV28 and TRBJ1-1; no firm D call. This CDR3 is 14 amino acids long. V was trimmed by 3 bases and J by 0 bases, leaving 8 bases between them. CDR1 and CDR2 (germline): MDHEN, SYDVKM. CDR3 in amino acids: CASSFGRVNTEAFF. CDR3 bases: TGTGCCAGCAGTTTCGGACGGGTGAACACTGAAGCTTTCTTT.

This sequence joins TRBV6-1 and TRBJ1-1; D ambiguous. Germline CDR1 and CDR2: MNHNS and SASEGT. The CDR3 spans 13 residues. The ends were cut back, 2 bases at V and 3 bases at J, with 7 bases in the middle. The chain's CDR3 is CASSEQRYTEAFF. The CDR3 DNA follows: TGTGCCAGCAGTGAACAGAGATACACTGAAGCTTTCTTT.

This clone was found a few times. This chain uses TRBV30 with TRBJ1-2, with D unresolved. CDR1 GTSNPN and CDR2 SVGIG come from the germline V gene (reference sequence). The CDR3 has 12 amino acids. V lost 0 bases to trimming and J lost 6 bases, with 8 bases between them. The CDR3 DNA follows: TGTGCCTGGAGTGTTTCACGCCATGGCTACACCTTC. Its protein is CAWSVSRHGYTF.

Remarks on this clone: A read error may produce the germline difference seen at one junction end. The genes are TRBV18 and TRBJ2-2; 9 bases agree with TRBD1. This CDR3 is built from 16 residues. Per the germline V gene, CDR1 is KGHSH and CDR2 is LQKENI. The DNA of the CDR3 is TGTGCCAGCTCTCCACGGACAGGGGTGATATCCGGGGAGCTGTTTTTT. Translating gives CASSPRTGVISGELFF.

The rearrangement uses TRBV5-1 and TRBJ2-7; D tentatively reads TRBD1 or TRBD2 (5 bases each). Germline assignment: CDR1 SGHRS and CDR2 YFSETQ. The CDR3 has 17 amino acids. V lost 1 base and J 1 base, leaving 18 bases between the germline ends. The CDR3 spells CASSLWGEGHGSYEQYF. The DNA for the CDR3 is TGCGCCAGCAGCTTGTGGGGTGAGGGGCACGGATCCTACGAGCAGTACTTC. Supplemented by reference TRBV5-1 and TRBJ2-7, the full variable domain reads KAGVTQTPRYLIKTRGQQVTLSCSPISGHRSVSWYQQTPGQGLQFLFEYFSETQRNKGNFPGRFSGRQFSNSRSEMNVSTLELGDSALYLCASSLWGEGHGSYEQYFGPGTRLTVT.

The chain is built from TRBV6-5 and TRBJ2-7, with D possibly TRBD1 on 6 matching bases. The CDR3 contains 15 residues. Trimming left V 6 bases short and J 7 bases short, with 22 bases between. Germline-derived CDR1 and CDR2 are MNHEY and SVGAGI. The CDR3 DNA reads TGTGCCAGCAGCCCCACCTCAGGGGCCTCAGGGGAGCAGTACTTC. Translating gives CASSPTSGASGEQYF.

Of note for this clone: Other DNA sequences of this sample code for an identical CDR3. The genes are TRBV18 and TRBJ1-1; D perhaps matches TRBD1 (6 bases). The V end was cut by 1 base, the J end by 0 bases, with 6 bases between. This CDR3 is built from 14 residues. Germline CDR1 and CDR2: KGHSH and LQKENI. The CDR3 is CASSPRTVNTEAFF. The CDR3 region has the DNA TGTGCCAGCTCACCACGGACAGTGAACACTGAAGCTTTCTTT.

Remarks on this clone: Other nucleotide sequences from this sample produce the same CDR3. The genes are TRBV6-5 and TRBJ2-5; tentative D call: TRBD2 (6 bases). Between the trimmed V and J ends, which lost 0 bases and 4 bases, there was a span of 9 bases. Germline V gene lookup returns CDR1 MNHEY and CDR2 SVGAGI. This CDR3 has 14 amino acids. The CDR3 DNA reads as TGTGCCAGCAGTTACTCGGGGGGAGGAGAGACCCAGTACTTC. Translated: CASSYSGGGETQYF.

In its sample, this clone was seen once. The chain uses TRBV2 and TRBJ2-5; 10 bases are a match to TRBD2. J lost 2 bases, V lost 1 base, and 4 bases had no gene match. Germline V gene sequence: CDR1 SNHLY, CDR2 FYNNEI. This CDR3 contains 16 residues. This CDR3 is CASSEGSGGGQETQYF. The CDR3 DNA follows: TGTGCCAGCAGTGAAGGAAGCGGGGGGGGTCAAGAGACCCAGTACTTC. The whole variable domain, filled in from reference TRBV2 and TRBJ2-5, reads EPEVTQTPSHQVTQMGQEVILRCVPISNHLYFYWYRQILGQKVEFLVSFYNNEISEKSEIFDDQFSVERPDGSNFTLKIRSTKLEDSAMYFCASSEGSGGGQETQYFGPGTRLLVL.

A word on this clone: The same CDR3 is also encoded by other DNA sequences in this sample. The gene calls are TRBV10-3 and TRBJ2-7, with D uncertain. The germline gives CDR1 ENHRY, CDR2 SYGVKD. This CDR3 contains 12 residues. The V gene lost 5 bases and the J gene lost 0 bases, with 5 bases spanning the gap. This CDR3 reads CAISQSSYEQYF. The CDR3 DNA follows: TGTGCCATCAGTCAGAGCTCCTACGAGCAGTACTTC.

The V call is TRBV11-2, the J call TRBJ1-2; 8 bases align to TRBD1. The CDR3 is 15 amino acids. The germline CDR1 and CDR2 sequences are SGHAT and FQNNGV. The V and J ends lost 5 bases and 8 bases, in that order; junction bases with no gene match: 13. The CDR3 nucleotides are TGTGCCAGCAGCCCAATAGACAGGGGACCAGTGGGCTACACCTTC. Translation gives CASSPIDRGPVGYTF. Full variable domain (remainder filled in from reference TRBV11-2 and TRBJ1-2): EAGVAQSPRYKIIEKRQSVAFWCNPISGHATLYWYQQILGQGPKLLIQFQNNGVVDDSQLPKDRFSAERLKGVDSTLKIQPAKLEDSAVYLCASSPIDRGPVGYTFGSGTRLTVV.

For this clone: At the DNA level, this CDR3 is encoded by other sequences in the same sample as well. J is TRBJ1-1 and V is TRBV2; D remains ambiguous. The CDR3 is made up of 13 amino acids. Germline V gene data show CDR1 as SNHLY and CDR2 as FYNNEI. V lost 3 bases and J lost 0, with 5 bases in between. Here the CDR3 DNA reads TGTGCCAGCAGTGATCGTGTGAACACTGAAGCTTTCTTT. Its protein product is CASSDRVNTEAFF. The full variable domain, its missing parts supplied by reference TRBV2 and TRBJ1-1, is EPEVTQTPSHQVTQMGQEVILRCVPISNHLYFYWYRQILGQKVEFLVSFYNNEISEKSEIFDDQFSVERPDGSNFTLKIRSTKLEDSAMYFCASSDRVNTEAFFGQGTRLTVV.

With respect to this clone: The sample carries other DNA sequences with the same CDR3. The chain is built from TRBV30 and TRBJ1-1, with no clear D. The V end was cut by 0 bases, the J end by 1 base, with 6 bases between. The CDR3 is 13 amino acids. The germline gives CDR1 GTSNPN, CDR2 SVGIG (reference sequence). Here the CDR3 DNA reads TGTGCCTGGAGTGTCCCCCAGAACACTGAAGCTTTCTTT. It specifies CAWSVPQNTEAFF.

As DNA, the CDR3 is TGTGCCAGCAGTGGCCCCGGACAGGCGATTGCCGGGGAGCTGTTTTTT. Protein product: CASSGPGQAIAGELFF. The V call is TRBV28, the J call TRBJ2-2; TRBD1 matches 7 bases. V lost 5 bases and J lost 6; bases outside the gene matches: 12. CDR3 length equals 16 residues. CDR1 is MDHEN, CDR2 SYDVKM, per germline.

The chain uses TRBV10-3 and TRBJ1-1; 7 bases agree with TRBD1. The CDR3 length is 13 residues. Germline CDR1 and CDR2: ENHRY and SYGVKD. Unmatched junction bases numbered 6, after V lost 7 bases and J lost 4 bases. The CDR3 nucleotides are TGTGCCATCAAGAATAGGGGGCCCACTGAAGCTTTCTTT. Its translation: CAIKNRGPTEAFF.

Remarks on this clone: Other DNA variants within this sample encode the same CDR3. The chain employs TRBV30 and TRBJ1-4; D unresolved. Germline V gives CDR1 GTSNPN, CDR2 SVGIG (reference sequence). V was shortened by 4 bases and J by 0 bases, with 3 bases between the two germline ends. The CDR3 is 12 residues long. Here the CDR3 DNA reads TGTGCCTGGACCGCAACTAATGAAAAACTGTTTTTT. Its protein is CAWTATNEKLFF.

This clone was counted at least ten times. The identical CDR3 is also encoded by other nucleotide sequences in the sample. This chain uses TRBV30 with TRBJ1-1; D is possibly TRBD1 (5 bases). This CDR3 contains 13 residues. Germline CDR1 and CDR2: GTSNPN and SVGIG (reference sequence). Trimming removed 0 bases at V and 0 bases at J, with 5 bases between. CDR3 DNA: TGTGCCTGGAGTGTACAGGTGAACACTGAAGCTTTCTTT. It codes for CAWSVQVNTEAFF.